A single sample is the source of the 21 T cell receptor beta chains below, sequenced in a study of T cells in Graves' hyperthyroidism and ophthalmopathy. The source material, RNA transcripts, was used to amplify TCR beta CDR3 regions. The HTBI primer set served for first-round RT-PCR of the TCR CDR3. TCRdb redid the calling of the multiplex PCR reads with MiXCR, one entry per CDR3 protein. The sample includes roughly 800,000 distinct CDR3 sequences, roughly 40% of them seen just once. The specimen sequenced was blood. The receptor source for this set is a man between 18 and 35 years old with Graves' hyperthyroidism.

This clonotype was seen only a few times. The CDR3 bases are TGTGCCAGCCTACCGAACCCGGGACAGAATCAGCCCCAGCATTTT. Protein sequence: CASLPNPGQNQPQHF. The chain couples TRBV6-6 to TRBJ1-5; 7 nucleotides line up with TRBD1. Germline V gives CDR1 MNHNY, CDR2 SVGAGI (reference sequence). V lost 8 bases and J lost 4; bases outside the gene matches: 11. This CDR3 comprises 15 residues.

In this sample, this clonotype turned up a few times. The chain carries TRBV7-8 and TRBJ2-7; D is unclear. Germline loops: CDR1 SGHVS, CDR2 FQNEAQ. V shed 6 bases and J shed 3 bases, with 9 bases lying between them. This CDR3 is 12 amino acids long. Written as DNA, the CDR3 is TGTGCCAGCAGTTCAACCCTCTACGAGCAGTACTTC. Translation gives CASSSTLYEQYF.

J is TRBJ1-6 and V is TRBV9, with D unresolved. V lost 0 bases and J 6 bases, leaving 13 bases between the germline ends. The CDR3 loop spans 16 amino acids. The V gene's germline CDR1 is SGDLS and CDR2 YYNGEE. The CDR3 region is CASSVGVSASNSPLHF. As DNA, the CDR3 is TGTGCCAGCAGCGTAGGGGTTTCTGCTAGTAATTCACCCCTCCACTTT.

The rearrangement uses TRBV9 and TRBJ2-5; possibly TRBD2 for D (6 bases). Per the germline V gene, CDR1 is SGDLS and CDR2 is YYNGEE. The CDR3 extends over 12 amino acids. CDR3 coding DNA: TGTGCTAGGGCACGGGGGCAAGAGACCCAGTACTTC. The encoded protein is CARARGQETQYF.

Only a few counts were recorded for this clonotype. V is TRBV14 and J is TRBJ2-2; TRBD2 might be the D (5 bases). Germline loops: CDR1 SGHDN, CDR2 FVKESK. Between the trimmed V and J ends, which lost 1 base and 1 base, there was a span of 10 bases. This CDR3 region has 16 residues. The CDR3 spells CASSQVGGGNTGELFF. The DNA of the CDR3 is TGTGCCAGCAGCCAAGTGGGCGGAGGGAACACCGGGGAGCTGTTTTTT.

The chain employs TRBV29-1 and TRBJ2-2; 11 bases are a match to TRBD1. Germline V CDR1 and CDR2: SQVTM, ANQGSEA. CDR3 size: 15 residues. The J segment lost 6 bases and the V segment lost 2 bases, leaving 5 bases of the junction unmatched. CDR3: CSVEIGTGGSGELFF. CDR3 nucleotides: TGCAGCGTTGAAATAGGGACAGGGGGTTCCGGGGAGCTGTTTTTT.

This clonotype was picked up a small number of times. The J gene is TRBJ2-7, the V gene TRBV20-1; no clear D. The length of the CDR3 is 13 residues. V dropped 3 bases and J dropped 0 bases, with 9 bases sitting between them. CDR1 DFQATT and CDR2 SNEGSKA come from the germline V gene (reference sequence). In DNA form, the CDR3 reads TGCAGTGCTAGCGATCCCACCTCCTACGAGCAGTACTTC. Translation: CSASDPTSYEQYF.

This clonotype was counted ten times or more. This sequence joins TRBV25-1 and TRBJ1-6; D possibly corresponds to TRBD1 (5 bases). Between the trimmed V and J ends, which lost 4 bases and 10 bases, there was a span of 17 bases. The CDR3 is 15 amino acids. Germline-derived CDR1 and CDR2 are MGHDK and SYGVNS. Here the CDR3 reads CASSARGGDGSPLHF. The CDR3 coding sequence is TGTGCCAGCAGTGCTCGGGGGGGAGATGGATCACCCCTCCACTTT.

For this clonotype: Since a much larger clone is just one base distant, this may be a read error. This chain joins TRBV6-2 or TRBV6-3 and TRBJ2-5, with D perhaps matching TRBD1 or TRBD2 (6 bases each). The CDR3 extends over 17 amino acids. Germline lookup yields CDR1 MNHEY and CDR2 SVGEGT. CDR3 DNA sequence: TGTGCCAGCAGTACCAGGGGAGGCCGTACGGATCAAGAGGCCCAGTACTTC. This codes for CASSTRGGRTDQEAQYF.

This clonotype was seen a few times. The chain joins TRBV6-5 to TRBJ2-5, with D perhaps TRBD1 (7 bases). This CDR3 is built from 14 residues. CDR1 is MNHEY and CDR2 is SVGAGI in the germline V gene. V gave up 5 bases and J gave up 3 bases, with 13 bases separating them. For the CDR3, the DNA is TGTGCCAGCAGTCCCGACAGGGAGGAAGAGACCCAGTACTTC. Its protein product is CASSPDREEETQYF.

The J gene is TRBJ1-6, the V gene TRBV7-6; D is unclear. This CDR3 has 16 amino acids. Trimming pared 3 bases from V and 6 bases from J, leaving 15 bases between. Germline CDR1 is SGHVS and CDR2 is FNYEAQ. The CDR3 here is CASSFDETYSNSPLHF. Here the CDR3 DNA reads TGTGCCAGCAGCTTTGATGAGACCTACAGTAATTCACCCCTCCACTTT.

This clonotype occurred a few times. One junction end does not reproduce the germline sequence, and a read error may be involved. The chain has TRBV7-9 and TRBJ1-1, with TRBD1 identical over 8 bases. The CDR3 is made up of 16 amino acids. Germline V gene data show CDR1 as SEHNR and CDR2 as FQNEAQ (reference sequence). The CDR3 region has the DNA TGCGCCAGCAGCCAAGATCAGGGAGGACAGGGTTTTGGGGCTTTCTTT. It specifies CASSQDQGGQGFGAFF.

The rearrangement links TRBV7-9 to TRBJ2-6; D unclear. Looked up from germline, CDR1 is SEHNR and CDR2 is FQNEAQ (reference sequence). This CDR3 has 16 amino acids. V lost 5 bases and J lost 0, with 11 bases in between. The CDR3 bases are TGTGCCAGCAGCCCAGCCCGCCTCTCTGGGGCCAACGTCCTGACTTTC. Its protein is CASSPARLSGANVLTF.

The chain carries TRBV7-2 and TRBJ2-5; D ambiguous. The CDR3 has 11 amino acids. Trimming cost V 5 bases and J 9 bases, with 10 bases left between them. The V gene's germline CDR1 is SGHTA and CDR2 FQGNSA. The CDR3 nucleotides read TGTGCCAGCAGCCCGGGCTATCCCCAGTACTTC. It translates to CASSPGYPQYF. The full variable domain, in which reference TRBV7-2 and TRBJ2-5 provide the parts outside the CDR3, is GAGVSQSPSNKVTEKGKDVELRCDPISGHTALYWYRQSLGQGLEFLIYFQGNSAPDKSGLPSDRFSAERTGGSVSTLTIQRTQQEDSAVYLCASSPGYPQYFGPGTRLLVL.

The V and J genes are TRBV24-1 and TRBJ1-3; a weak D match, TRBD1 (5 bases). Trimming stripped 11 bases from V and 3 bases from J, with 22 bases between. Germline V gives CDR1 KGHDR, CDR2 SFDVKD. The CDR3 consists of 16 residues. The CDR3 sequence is CASSVEARANGNTIYF. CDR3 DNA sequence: TGTGCCAGCAGCGTAGAGGCCAGGGCGAATGGAAACACCATATATTTT.

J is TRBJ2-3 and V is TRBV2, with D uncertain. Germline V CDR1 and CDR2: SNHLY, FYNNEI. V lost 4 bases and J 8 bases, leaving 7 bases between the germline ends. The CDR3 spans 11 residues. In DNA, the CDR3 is TGTGCCAGCAGTGCAAGCGTTACGCAGTATTTT. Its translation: CASSASVTQYF.

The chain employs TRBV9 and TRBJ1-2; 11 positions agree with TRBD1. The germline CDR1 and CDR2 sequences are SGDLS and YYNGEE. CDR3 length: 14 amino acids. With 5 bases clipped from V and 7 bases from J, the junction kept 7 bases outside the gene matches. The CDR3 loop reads CASSRGQGGRGYTF. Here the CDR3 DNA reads TGTGCCAGCAGTAGGGGACAGGGGGGACGTGGCTACACCTTC.

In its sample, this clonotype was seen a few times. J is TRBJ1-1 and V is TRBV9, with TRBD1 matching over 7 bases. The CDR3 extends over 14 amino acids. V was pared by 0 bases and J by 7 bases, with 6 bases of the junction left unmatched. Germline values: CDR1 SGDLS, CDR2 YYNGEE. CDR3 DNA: TGTGCCAGCAGCGTAGTGATCCGGGACAGTGAAGCTTTCTTT. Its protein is CASSVVIRDSEAFF.

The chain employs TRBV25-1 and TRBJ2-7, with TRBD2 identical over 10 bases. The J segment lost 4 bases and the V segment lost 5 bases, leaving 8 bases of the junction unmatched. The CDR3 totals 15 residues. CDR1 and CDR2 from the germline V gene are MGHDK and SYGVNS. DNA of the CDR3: TGTGCCAGCAGTCCCTCTAGCGGGAGTCTGTACGAGCAGTACTTC. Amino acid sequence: CASSPSSGSLYEQYF.

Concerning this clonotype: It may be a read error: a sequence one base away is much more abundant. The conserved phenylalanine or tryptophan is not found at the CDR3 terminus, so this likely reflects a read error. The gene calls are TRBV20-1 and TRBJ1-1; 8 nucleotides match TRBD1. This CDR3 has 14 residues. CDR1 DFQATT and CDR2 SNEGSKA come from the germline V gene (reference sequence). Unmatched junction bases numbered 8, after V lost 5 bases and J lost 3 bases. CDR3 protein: CSAARLTGDTEAFL. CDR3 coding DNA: TGCAGTGCTGCCCGACTGACAGGGGACACTGAAGCTTTCCTT.

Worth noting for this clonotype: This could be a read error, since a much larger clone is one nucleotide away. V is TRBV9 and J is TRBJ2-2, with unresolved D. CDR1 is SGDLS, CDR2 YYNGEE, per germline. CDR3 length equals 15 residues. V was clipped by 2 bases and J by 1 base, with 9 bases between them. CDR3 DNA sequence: TGTGCCAGCAGCGTTTCCAGCATGAACACCGGGGAGCTGTTTTTT. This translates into CASSVSSMNTGELFF.